This T cell receptor beta chain emerged from a study of PD-L1 blockade in urothelial cancer. Background on the study: Starting at some point between 2014 and 2015, patients were given atezolizumab (1,200 mg intravenously every 3 weeks). Findings and limits, study-wide: A pretreatment blood TCR clonality that fell below the median predicted better progression-free and overall survival.

The method was immunoSEQ multiplex PCR; TCRdb's version includes in-frame clones alone and lacks a portion of them. The table shows 50,000 to 70,000 clones, with 75% to 85% occurring only once. CDR1 and CDR2 from the germline V gene are SGDLS and YYNGEE. Trimming shortened V by 4 bases and J by 0 bases, and 13 bases separated the two germline ends. This CDR3 is built from 15 residues. The time point: pretreatment peripheral blood. Concerning this clone: Its antigen is unidentified.

The TCR was taken from a man aged 70-80 years with urothelial cancer. The chain couples TRBV9 to TRBJ1-2, with D perhaps TRBD1 (5 bases). The sequencing used PBMCs, collected around atezolizumab (anti-PD-L1) treatment. CDR3 bases: TGTGCCAGCAGCCCCCTCGCGGGGGCTAACTATGGCTACACCTTC. This sequence encodes CASSPLAGANYGYTF.